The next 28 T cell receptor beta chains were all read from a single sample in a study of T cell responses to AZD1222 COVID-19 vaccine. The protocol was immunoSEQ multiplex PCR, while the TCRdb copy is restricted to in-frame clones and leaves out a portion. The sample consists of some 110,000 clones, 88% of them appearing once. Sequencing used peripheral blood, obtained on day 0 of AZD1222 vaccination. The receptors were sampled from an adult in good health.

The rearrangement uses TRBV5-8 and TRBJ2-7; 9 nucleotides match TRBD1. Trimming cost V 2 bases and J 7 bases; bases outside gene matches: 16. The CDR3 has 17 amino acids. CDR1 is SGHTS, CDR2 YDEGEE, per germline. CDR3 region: CASSFLVPRDRAGEQYF. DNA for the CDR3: TGTGCCAGCAGCTTCCTGGTTCCTCGGGACAGGGCGGGTGAGCAGTACTTC.

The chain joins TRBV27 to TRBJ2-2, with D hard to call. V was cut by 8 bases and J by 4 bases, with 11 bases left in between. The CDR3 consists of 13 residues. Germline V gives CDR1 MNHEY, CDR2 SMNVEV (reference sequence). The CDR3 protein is CASGSPVTGELFF. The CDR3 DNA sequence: TGTGCCAGCGGTTCGCCCGTCACCGGGGAGCTGTTTTTT.

CDR3 bases: TGTGCCAGCAGCCTAAGGGTCAGGGGAACTGAAGCTTTCTTT. Encoded protein: CASSLRVRGTEAFF. V usage is TRBV21-1 and J usage is TRBJ1-1; the tabulated D call, TRBD1, remains unverified against the DNA. TRBV21-1 represents a pseudogene. The CDR3 is 14 residues long.

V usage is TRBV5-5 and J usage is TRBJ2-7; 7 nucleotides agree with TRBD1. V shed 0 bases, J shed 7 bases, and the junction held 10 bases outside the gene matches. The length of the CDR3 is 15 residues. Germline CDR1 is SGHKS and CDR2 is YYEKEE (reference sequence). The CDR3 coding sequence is TGTGCCAGCAGCTTGGGAGACAGGGCGGTCGGAGAGCAGTACTTC. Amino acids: CASSLGDRAVGEQYF.

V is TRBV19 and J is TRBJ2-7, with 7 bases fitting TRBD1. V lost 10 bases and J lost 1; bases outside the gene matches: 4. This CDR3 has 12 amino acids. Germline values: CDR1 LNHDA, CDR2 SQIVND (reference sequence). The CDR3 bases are TGTGCCACCTCAGGGGGATCCTACGAGCAGTACTTC. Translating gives CATSGGSYEQYF.

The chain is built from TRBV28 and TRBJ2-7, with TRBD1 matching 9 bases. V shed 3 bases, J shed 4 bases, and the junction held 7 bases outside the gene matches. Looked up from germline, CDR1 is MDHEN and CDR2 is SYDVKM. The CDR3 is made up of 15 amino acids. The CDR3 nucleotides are TGTGCCAGCAGTTTCTCCGGACAGGGGTTGTACGAGCAGTACTTC. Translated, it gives CASSFSGQGLYEQYF.

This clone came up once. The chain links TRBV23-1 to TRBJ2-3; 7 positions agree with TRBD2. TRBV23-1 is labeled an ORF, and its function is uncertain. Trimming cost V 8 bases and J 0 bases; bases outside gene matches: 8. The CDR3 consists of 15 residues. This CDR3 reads CASGRGEESTDTQYF. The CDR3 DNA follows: TGCGCCAGCGGACGGGGGGAGGAAAGCACAGATACGCAGTATTTT.

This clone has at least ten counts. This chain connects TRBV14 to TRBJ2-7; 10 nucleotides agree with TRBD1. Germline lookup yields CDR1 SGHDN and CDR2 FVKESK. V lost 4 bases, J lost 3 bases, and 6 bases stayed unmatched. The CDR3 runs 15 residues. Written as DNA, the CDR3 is TGTGCCAGCAGCCCGAGACAGGGGGCAATCTACGAGCAGTACTTC. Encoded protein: CASSPRQGAIYEQYF.

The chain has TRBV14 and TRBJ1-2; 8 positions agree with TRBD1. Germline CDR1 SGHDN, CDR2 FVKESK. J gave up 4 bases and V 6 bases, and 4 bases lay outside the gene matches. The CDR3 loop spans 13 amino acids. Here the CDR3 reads CASRYGQGYGYTF. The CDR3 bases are TGTGCCAGCAGATACGGACAGGGCTATGGCTACACCTTC.

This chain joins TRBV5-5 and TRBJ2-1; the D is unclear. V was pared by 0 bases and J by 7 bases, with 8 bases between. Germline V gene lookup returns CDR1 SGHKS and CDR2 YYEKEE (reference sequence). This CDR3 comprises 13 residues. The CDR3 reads CASSLGYRNEQFF. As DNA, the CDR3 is TGTGCCAGCAGCTTGGGGTACCGTAATGAGCAGTTCTTC.

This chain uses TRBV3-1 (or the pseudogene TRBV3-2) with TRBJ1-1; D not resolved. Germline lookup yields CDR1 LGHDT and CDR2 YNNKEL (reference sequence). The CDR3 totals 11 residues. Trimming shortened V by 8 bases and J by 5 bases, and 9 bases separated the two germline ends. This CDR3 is CASYSRTEAFF. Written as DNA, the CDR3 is TGTGCCAGCTACAGTCGGACTGAAGCTTTCTTT.

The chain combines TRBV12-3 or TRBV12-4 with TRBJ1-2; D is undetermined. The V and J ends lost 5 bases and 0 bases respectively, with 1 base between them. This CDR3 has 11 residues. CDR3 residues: CASSPNYGYTF. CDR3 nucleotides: TGTGCCAGCAGTCCTAACTATGGCTACACCTTC.

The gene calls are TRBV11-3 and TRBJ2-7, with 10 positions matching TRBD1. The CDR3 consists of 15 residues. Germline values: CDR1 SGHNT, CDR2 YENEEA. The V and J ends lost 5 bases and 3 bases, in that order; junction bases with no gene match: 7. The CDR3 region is CASSPRTGGNYEQYF. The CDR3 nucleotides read TGTGCCAGCAGCCCGAGGACAGGGGGAAACTACGAGCAGTACTTC.

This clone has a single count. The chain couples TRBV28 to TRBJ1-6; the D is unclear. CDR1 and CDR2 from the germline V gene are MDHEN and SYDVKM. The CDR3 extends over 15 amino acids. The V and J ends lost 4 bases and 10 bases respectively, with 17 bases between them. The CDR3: CASSSLPKVLSPLHF. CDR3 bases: TGTGCCAGCAGTTCCCTCCCGAAGGTATTGTCACCCCTCCACTTT.

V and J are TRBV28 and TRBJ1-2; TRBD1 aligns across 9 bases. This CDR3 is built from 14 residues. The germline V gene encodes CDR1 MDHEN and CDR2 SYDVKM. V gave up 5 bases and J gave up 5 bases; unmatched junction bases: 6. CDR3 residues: CASSPGQGQYGYTF. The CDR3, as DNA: TGTGCCAGCAGTCCCGGACAGGGGCAGTATGGCTACACCTTC.

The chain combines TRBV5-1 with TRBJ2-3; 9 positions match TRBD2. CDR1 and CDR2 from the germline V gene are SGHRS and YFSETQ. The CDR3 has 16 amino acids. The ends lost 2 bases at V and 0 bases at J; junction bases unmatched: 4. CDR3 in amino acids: CASSLGLAGSTDTQYF. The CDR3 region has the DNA TGCGCCAGCAGCTTAGGGCTAGCGGGAAGCACAGATACGCAGTATTTT.

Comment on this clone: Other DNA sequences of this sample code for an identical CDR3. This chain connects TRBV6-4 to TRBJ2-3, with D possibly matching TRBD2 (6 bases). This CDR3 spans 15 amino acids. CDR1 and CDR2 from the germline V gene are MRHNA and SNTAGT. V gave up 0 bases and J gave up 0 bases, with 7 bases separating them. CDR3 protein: CASSDSAGSTDTQYF. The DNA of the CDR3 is TGTGCCAGCAGTGACTCGGCGGGGAGCACAGATACGCAGTATTTT.

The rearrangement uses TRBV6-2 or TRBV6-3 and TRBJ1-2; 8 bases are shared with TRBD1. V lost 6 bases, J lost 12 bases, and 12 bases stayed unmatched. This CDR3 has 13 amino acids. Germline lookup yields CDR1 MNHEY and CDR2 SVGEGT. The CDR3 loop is CASSEQGVLENTF. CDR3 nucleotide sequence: TGTGCCAGCAGCGAACAGGGGGTCTTAGAGAACACCTTC.

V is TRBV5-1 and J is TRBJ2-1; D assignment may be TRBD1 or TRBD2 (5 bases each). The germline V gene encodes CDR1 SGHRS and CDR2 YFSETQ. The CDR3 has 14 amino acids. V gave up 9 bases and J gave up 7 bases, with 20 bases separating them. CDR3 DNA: TGCGCCACCTCATCTGAGGGGTTACTGAATGAGCAGTTCTTC. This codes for CATSSEGLLNEQFF.

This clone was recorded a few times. CDR3 amino acids: CATQGGGRTEAFF. CDR3 coding DNA: TGTGCCACCCAGGGCGGGGGCAGGACTGAAGCTTTCTTT. This chain uses TRBV24-1 with TRBJ1-1, with D possibly being TRBD1 (6 bases). Trimming took off 9 bases at V and 5 bases at J, with 15 bases between the two ends. The CDR3 runs to 13 residues. Per germline, CDR1 KGHDR and CDR2 SFDVKD.

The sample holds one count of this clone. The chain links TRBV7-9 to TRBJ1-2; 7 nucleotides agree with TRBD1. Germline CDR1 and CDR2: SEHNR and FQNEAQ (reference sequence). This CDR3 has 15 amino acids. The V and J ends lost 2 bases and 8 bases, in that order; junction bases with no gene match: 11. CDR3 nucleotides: TGTGCCAGCAGCTTACTAATCGGACAGGAGTGGGGCTACACCTTC. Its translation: CASSLLIGQEWGYTF.

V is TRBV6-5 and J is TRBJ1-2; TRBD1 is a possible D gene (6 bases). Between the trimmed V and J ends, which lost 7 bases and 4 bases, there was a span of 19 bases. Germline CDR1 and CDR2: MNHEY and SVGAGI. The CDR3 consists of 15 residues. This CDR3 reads CASTLRGGGSYGYTF. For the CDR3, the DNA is TGTGCCAGCACCCTTCGGGGAGGGGGGAGCTATGGCTACACCTTC.

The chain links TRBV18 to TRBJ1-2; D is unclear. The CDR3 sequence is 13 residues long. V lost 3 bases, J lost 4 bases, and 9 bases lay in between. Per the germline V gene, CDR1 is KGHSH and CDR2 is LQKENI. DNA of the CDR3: TGTGCCAGCTCACCGGGCAGCATCTATGGCTACACCTTC. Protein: CASSPGSIYGYTF.

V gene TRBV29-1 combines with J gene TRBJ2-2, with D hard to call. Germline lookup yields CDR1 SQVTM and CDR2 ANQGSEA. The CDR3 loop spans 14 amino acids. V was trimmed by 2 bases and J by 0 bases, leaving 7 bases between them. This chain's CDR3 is CSVEKPPNTGELFF. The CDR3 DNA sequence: TGCAGCGTTGAAAAGCCACCGAACACCGGGGAGCTGTTTTTT.

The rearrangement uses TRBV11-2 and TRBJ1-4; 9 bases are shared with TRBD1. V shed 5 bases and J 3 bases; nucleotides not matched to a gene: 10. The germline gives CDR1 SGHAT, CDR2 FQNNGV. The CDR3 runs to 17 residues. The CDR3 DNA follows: TGTGCCAGCAGCGCCGGACAGGGGATAGGGTCTAATGAAAAACTGTTTTTT. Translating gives CASSAGQGIGSNEKLFF. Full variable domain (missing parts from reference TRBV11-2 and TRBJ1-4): EAGVAQSPRYKIIEKRQSVAFWCNPISGHATLYWYQQILGQGPKLLIQFQNNGVVDDSQLPKDRFSAERLKGVDSTLKIQPAKLEDSAVYLCASSAGQGIGSNEKLFFGSGTQLSVL.

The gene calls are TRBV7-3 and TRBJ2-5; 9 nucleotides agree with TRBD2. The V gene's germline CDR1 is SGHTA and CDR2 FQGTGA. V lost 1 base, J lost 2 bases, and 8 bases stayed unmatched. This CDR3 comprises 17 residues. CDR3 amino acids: CASSLKVASGAQETQYF. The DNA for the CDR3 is TGTGCCAGCAGCTTAAAGGTGGCTAGCGGGGCTCAAGAGACCCAGTACTTC.

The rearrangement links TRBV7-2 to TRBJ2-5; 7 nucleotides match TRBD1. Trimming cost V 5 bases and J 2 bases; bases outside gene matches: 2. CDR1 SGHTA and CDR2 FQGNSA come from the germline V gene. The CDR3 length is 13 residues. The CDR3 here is CASSVDRQETQYF. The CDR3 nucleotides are TGTGCCAGCAGCGTGGACAGGCAAGAGACCCAGTACTTC. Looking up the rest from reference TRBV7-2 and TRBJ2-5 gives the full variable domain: GAGVSQSPSNKVTEKGKDVELRCDPISGHTALYWYRQSLGQGLEFLIYFQGNSAPDKSGLPSDRFSAERTGGSVSTLTIQRTQQEDSAVYLCASSVDRQETQYFGPGTRLLVL.

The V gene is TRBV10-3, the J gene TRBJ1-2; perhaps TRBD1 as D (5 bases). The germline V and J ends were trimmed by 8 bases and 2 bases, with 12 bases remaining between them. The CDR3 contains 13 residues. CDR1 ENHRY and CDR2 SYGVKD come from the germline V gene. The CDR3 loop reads CAISLGGNYGYTF. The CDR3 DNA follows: TGTGCCATCTCCCTGGGGGGGAACTATGGCTACACCTTC.